This TCR beta chain was identified during a study of cytomegalovirus exposure and HLA in healthy donors. Sequencing was performed with immunoSEQ multiplex PCR; in TCRdb, only in-frame clones are kept and a portion is missing. The sample records roughly 60,000 clones, about 92% being singletons. The CDR3 has 15 amino acids. CDR1 and CDR2 (germline): LNHDA, SQIVND (reference sequence). Trimming pared 5 bases from V and 0 bases from J, leaving 10 bases between. The sample taken for sequencing was PBMCs. The receptor was isolated from a woman aged 18-29 years in good health and CMV-seronegative. V usage is TRBV19 and J usage is TRBJ2-2; TRBD1 is a possible D gene (6 bases). The CDR3 sequence is CASSLGAANTGELFF. The CDR3, as DNA: TGTGCCAGTAGTTTGGGGGCGGCGAACACCGGGGAGCTGTTTTTT. The whole variable domain, filled in from reference TRBV19 and TRBJ2-2, reads DGGITQSPKYLFRKEGQNVTLSCEQNLNHDAMYWYRQDPGQGLRLIYYSQIVNDFQKGDIAEGYSVSREKKESFPLTVTSAQKNPTAFYLCASSLGAANTGELFFGEGSRLTVL.